The rows below give T cell receptor beta chains drawn from one sample of a study of CD8 T cells in Susac syndrome. TCRdb processed the immunoSEQ multiplex PCR reads anew with MiXCR; each CDR3 protein has one entry. The sample lists 200,000 to 250,000 distinct CDR3 sequences; 80% to 95% were seen once. Sequenced sample: CD8+ T cells from PBMCs. The receptor set was obtained from a human donor with multiple sclerosis. Each CDR3 is given with its conserved first and last residue. The order of the fields is J gene, clone size, D gene, V gene, CDR3 DNA, CDR3 protein. A D gene is named only where the DNA matches it firmly. Clone size is not always given. Where it is, it says once, few, many or a class for expanded clones.

j_call: TRBJ2-3; clone_size: -; d_call: TRBD2; v_call: TRBV12-3/TRBV12-4; cdr3_nt: TGTGCCAGCAGTCCGGGGGAGGGTAGCACAGATACGCAGTATTTT; cdr3_aa: CASSPGEGSTDTQYF
j_call: TRBJ1-4; clone_size: -; d_call: TRBD1; v_call: TRBV13; cdr3_nt: TGTGCCAGCAGCTTAGGACAGGGGGCAAAGATGGAAAAACTGTTTTTT; cdr3_aa: CASSLGQGAKMEKLFF
j_call: TRBJ2-5; clone_size: -; d_call: -; v_call: TRBV7-8; cdr3_nt: TGTGCCAGCAGCTTACTTGTCGGGGACCGACAAGAGACCCAGTACTTC; cdr3_aa: CASSLLVGDRQETQYF
j_call: TRBJ2-1; clone_size: -; d_call: TRBD2; v_call: TRBV7-9; cdr3_nt: TGTGCCAGCAGCTTACTCGATAGCGGGGGGAGCAGTGAGCAGTTCTTC; cdr3_aa: CASSLLDSGGSSEQFF
j_call: TRBJ1-2; clone_size: -; d_call: -; v_call: TRBV9; cdr3_nt: TGTGCCAGCAGCGTAGGCAGGGACTATGGCTACACCTTC; cdr3_aa: CASSVGRDYGYTF
j_call: TRBJ1-2; clone_size: few; d_call: -; v_call: TRBV5-1; cdr3_nt: TGCGCCAGCAGAGTGGACTCATCCTATGGCTACACCTTC; cdr3_aa: CASRVDSSYGYTF
j_call: TRBJ2-1; clone_size: -; d_call: TRBD1; v_call: TRBV13; cdr3_nt: TGTGCCAGCGGCAGGGGGGAGCAGTTCTTC; cdr3_aa: CASGRGEQFF
j_call: TRBJ2-7; clone_size: once; d_call: -; v_call: TRBV7-8; cdr3_nt: TGTGCCAGCAGCACACCCGGACAGAGCTCCTACGAGCAGTACTTC; cdr3_aa: CASSTPGQSSYEQYF
j_call: TRBJ1-2; clone_size: -; d_call: -; v_call: TRBV7-6; cdr3_nt: TGTGCCAGCAGCTTAGGAGATTTAGACTATGGCTACACCTTC; cdr3_aa: CASSLGDLDYGYTF
j_call: TRBJ1-1; clone_size: -; d_call: -; v_call: TRBV29-1; cdr3_nt: TGCAGCGTTGTGGTAGGGTATAACACTGAAGCTTTCTTT; cdr3_aa: CSVVVGYNTEAFF
j_call: TRBJ1-2; clone_size: -; d_call: -; v_call: TRBV7-6; cdr3_nt: TGTGCCAGCAGCCCAGAGCCAGGGCTGGGAGGGGATGGCTACACCTTC; cdr3_aa: CASSPEPGLGGDGYTF
j_call: TRBJ2-7; clone_size: -; d_call: -; v_call: TRBV28; cdr3_nt: TGTGCCAGCACAACAGGCGCAGGCAACGAGCAGTACTTC; cdr3_aa: CASTTGAGNEQYF
j_call: TRBJ1-2; clone_size: -; d_call: TRBD1; v_call: TRBV5-6; cdr3_nt: TGTGCCAGCAGCATGGGACAGGGAAATGGCTACACCTTC; cdr3_aa: CASSMGQGNGYTF
j_call: TRBJ2-5; clone_size: -; d_call: TRBD2; v_call: TRBV20-1; cdr3_nt: TGCAGTGCTAGGGACATACTAGCGGGGGGCCCGGGCCAAGTGGCCCAGTACTTC; cdr3_aa: CSARDILAGGPGQVAQYF
j_call: TRBJ1-6; clone_size: -; d_call: TRBD1; v_call: TRBV7-6; cdr3_nt: TGTGCCAGCAGCGATAGACAGGGGCCTAATTCACCCCTCCACTTT; cdr3_aa: CASSDRQGPNSPLHF
j_call: TRBJ2-7; clone_size: -; d_call: -; v_call: TRBV7-9; cdr3_nt: TGTGCCAGCAGCTTCCCACAGAGCTCCTACGAGCAGTACTTC; cdr3_aa: CASSFPQSSYEQYF
j_call: TRBJ2-3; clone_size: -; d_call: -; v_call: TRBV15; cdr3_nt: TGTGCCACCAGCAGGATTGTCGGGCCCACAGATACGCAGTATTTT; cdr3_aa: CATSRIVGPTDTQYF
j_call: TRBJ2-3; clone_size: -; d_call: -; v_call: TRBV13; cdr3_nt: TGTGCCAGCAGCTTAAGCAGGGTCAGCACAGATACGCAGTATTTT; cdr3_aa: CASSLSRVSTDTQYF
j_call: TRBJ2-3; clone_size: -; d_call: TRBD2; v_call: TRBV12-3/TRBV12-4; cdr3_nt: TGTGCCAGCAGAGCCGGGAGGGCCGGCACAGATACGCAGTATTTT; cdr3_aa: CASRAGRAGTDTQYF
j_call: TRBJ1-2; clone_size: -; d_call: -; v_call: TRBV12-3/TRBV12-4; cdr3_nt: TGTGCCAGCAGCCCCGACAGGAGCCATGGCTACACCTTC; cdr3_aa: CASSPDRSHGYTF
j_call: TRBJ2-5; clone_size: -; d_call: TRBD2; v_call: TRBV9; cdr3_nt: TGTGCCAGCAGCGTCGGGGGGGCTTGGGGGGAGACCCAGTACTTC; cdr3_aa: CASSVGGAWGETQYF
j_call: TRBJ2-7; clone_size: once; d_call: -; v_call: TRBV7-2; cdr3_nt: TGTGCCAGCAGCCACTACCCTACCTACGAGCAGTACTTC; cdr3_aa: CASSHYPTYEQYF
j_call: TRBJ2-1; clone_size: few; d_call: -; v_call: TRBV28; cdr3_nt: TGTGCCAGCAGTTTTTCGGGGAGCTCCTACAATGAGCAGTTCTTC; cdr3_aa: CASSFSGSSYNEQFF
j_call: TRBJ1-1; clone_size: -; d_call: -; v_call: TRBV2; cdr3_nt: TGTGCCAGCCTCCCCTGGGGAGGGGCTGAAGCTTTCTTT; cdr3_aa: CASLPWGGAEAFF
j_call: TRBJ2-3; clone_size: -; d_call: -; v_call: TRBV7-8; cdr3_nt: TGTGCCAGCAGCTTAGGTCTGGGGTTCGGCGATACGCAGTATTTT; cdr3_aa: CASSLGLGFGDTQYF
j_call: TRBJ1-1; clone_size: -; d_call: TRBD1; v_call: TRBV15; cdr3_nt: TGTGCCACCGACAGGGAAGGGACAAACACTGAAGCTTTCTTT; cdr3_aa: CATDREGTNTEAFF
j_call: TRBJ2-2; clone_size: -; d_call: TRBD2; v_call: TRBV19; cdr3_nt: TGTGCCAGTAGTTGGACTAGCGGGAGTCGGACCGGGGAGCTGTTTTTT; cdr3_aa: CASSWTSGSRTGELFF
j_call: TRBJ2-1; clone_size: -; d_call: -; v_call: TRBV15; cdr3_nt: TGTGCCACCAGCAGAGATTTCGAGGTATCAAACATCGAGCAGTTCTTC; cdr3_aa: CATSRDFEVSNIEQFF
j_call: TRBJ2-3; clone_size: -; d_call: -; v_call: TRBV29-1; cdr3_nt: TGCAGCGTTGTCTACAGGGTTACAGATACGCAGTATTTT; cdr3_aa: CSVVYRVTDTQYF
j_call: TRBJ1-5; clone_size: -; d_call: -; v_call: TRBV5-6; cdr3_nt: TGTGCCAGCAGCTTGGGGCACGGGGGAAATAGTCAGCCCCAGCATTTT; cdr3_aa: CASSLGHGGNSQPQHF
j_call: TRBJ2-5; clone_size: -; d_call: -; v_call: TRBV6-5; cdr3_nt: TGTGCCAGCAGCCCCGTGGCCGGGGCTCGAGAGACCCAGTACTTC; cdr3_aa: CASSPVAGARETQYF
j_call: TRBJ2-3; clone_size: -; d_call: -; v_call: TRBV25-1; cdr3_nt: TGTGCCAGCAGTGAAGTTGGCAGGGGGGCAGATACGCAGTATTTT; cdr3_aa: CASSEVGRGADTQYF
j_call: TRBJ1-1; clone_size: -; d_call: TRBD1; v_call: TRBV13; cdr3_nt: TGTGCCAGCAGCTTGGTTCGACAGGGGAACACTGAAGCTTTCTTT; cdr3_aa: CASSLVRQGNTEAFF
j_call: TRBJ2-1; clone_size: -; d_call: -; v_call: TRBV27; cdr3_nt: TGTGCCAGCAGTTTCCAAGGACTGCCCAATGAGCAGTTCTTC; cdr3_aa: CASSFQGLPNEQFF
j_call: TRBJ2-3; clone_size: -; d_call: TRBD2; v_call: TRBV27; cdr3_nt: TGTGCCAGCAGTTTATTTCCAGGAGATAGCGGGAGTGTGAGAGATACGCAGTATTTT; cdr3_aa: CASSLFPGDSGSVRDTQYF
j_call: TRBJ2-7; clone_size: -; d_call: -; v_call: TRBV6-2/TRBV6-3; cdr3_nt: TGTGCCAGCAGTAACCGGGAAGTCAGGAAGCAGTACTTC; cdr3_aa: CASSNREVRKQYF
j_call: TRBJ1-2; clone_size: -; d_call: -; v_call: TRBV20-1; cdr3_nt: TGCAGTGCTAGAAGATACCGGGACCGAGGTGTGGGCGGCTACACCTTC; cdr3_aa: CSARRYRDRGVGGYTF
j_call: TRBJ2-5; clone_size: -; d_call: -; v_call: TRBV3-1; cdr3_nt: TGTGCCAGCAGCTTCGGGGCCGGAGAGACCCAGTACTTC; cdr3_aa: CASSFGAGETQYF
j_call: TRBJ2-1; clone_size: -; d_call: TRBD2; v_call: TRBV6-1; cdr3_nt: TGTGCCAGCAGTCTTAGCGGGAGCTCCTACAATGAGCAGTTCTTC; cdr3_aa: CASSLSGSSYNEQFF
j_call: TRBJ1-4; clone_size: -; d_call: -; v_call: TRBV28; cdr3_nt: TGTGCCAGCAGTTTATGGGGGTATCGGGAAAAACTGTTTTTT; cdr3_aa: CASSLWGYREKLFF
j_call: TRBJ1-3; clone_size: -; d_call: -; v_call: TRBV20-1; cdr3_nt: TGCAGTGCATCGGGACTCCAAACGGCTGGAAACACCATATATTTT; cdr3_aa: CSASGLQTAGNTIYF
j_call: TRBJ2-5; clone_size: -; d_call: TRBD1; v_call: TRBV7-9; cdr3_nt: TGTGCCAGCAGCTCCGACAGGGGATACACAGAGACCCAGTACTTC; cdr3_aa: CASSSDRGYTETQYF
j_call: TRBJ1-1; clone_size: -; d_call: -; v_call: TRBV12-3/TRBV12-4; cdr3_nt: TGTGCCAGCACCGCTCTACAGGGTGCTGAAGCTTTCTTT; cdr3_aa: CASTALQGAEAFF
j_call: TRBJ2-3; clone_size: once; d_call: TRBD2; v_call: TRBV5-1; cdr3_nt: TGCGCCAGCAGCTTGGCCCTAGCGGGGGAGAGCACAGATACGCAGTATTTT; cdr3_aa: CASSLALAGESTDTQYF
j_call: TRBJ2-3; clone_size: -; d_call: -; v_call: TRBV3-1; cdr3_nt: TGTGCCAGCAGCCAAGACAGCTACACAGATACGCAGTATTTT; cdr3_aa: CASSQDSYTDTQYF
j_call: TRBJ1-1; clone_size: -; d_call: -; v_call: TRBV2; cdr3_nt: TGTGCCAGCAGTGTTGAATGGGCGAACACTGAAGCTTTCTTT; cdr3_aa: CASSVEWANTEAFF
j_call: TRBJ2-7; clone_size: -; d_call: TRBD2; v_call: TRBV6-1; cdr3_nt: TGTGCCAGCAGTCGTGGGACTAGCGGGCCCCTCTACGAGCAGTACTTC; cdr3_aa: CASSRGTSGPLYEQYF
j_call: TRBJ1-1; clone_size: -; d_call: -; v_call: TRBV6-1; cdr3_nt: TGTGCCAGCAGTGATCCGTCCCAATTACAGGGCATAAACACTGAAGCTTTCTTT; cdr3_aa: CASSDPSQLQGINTEAFF
j_call: TRBJ1-1; clone_size: -; d_call: -; v_call: TRBV20-1; cdr3_nt: TGCAGTGCTAGCGACAGTGAGGGGGTGAACACTGAAGCTTTCTTT; cdr3_aa: CSASDSEGVNTEAFF
j_call: TRBJ2-1; clone_size: -; d_call: TRBD2; v_call: TRBV9; cdr3_nt: TGTGCCAGCTCGGGGGGGTCCTACAATGAGCAGTTCTTC; cdr3_aa: CASSGGSYNEQFF
j_call: TRBJ2-7; clone_size: -; d_call: TRBD1; v_call: TRBV20-1; cdr3_nt: TGCAGTGCTAGAGATCCGACAGGGCAGACGGTTTACGAGCAGTACTTC; cdr3_aa: CSARDPTGQTVYEQYF
j_call: TRBJ1-2; clone_size: -; d_call: -; v_call: TRBV20-1; cdr3_nt: TGCAGTGCTAGAGATCTCACTGGGATCAACTATGGCTACACCTTC; cdr3_aa: CSARDLTGINYGYTF
j_call: TRBJ2-3; clone_size: -; d_call: -; v_call: TRBV2; cdr3_nt: TGTGCCAGTCACCTGGGGGGGCCCACAGATACGCAGTATTTT; cdr3_aa: CASHLGGPTDTQYF
j_call: TRBJ2-3; clone_size: once; d_call: TRBD1; v_call: TRBV4-1; cdr3_nt: TGCGCCAGCAGCCAACAGGGGGTTACAGATACGCAGTATTTT; cdr3_aa: CASSQQGVTDTQYF
j_call: TRBJ2-6; clone_size: -; d_call: TRBD1; v_call: TRBV28; cdr3_nt: TGTGCCAGCAGCTGGGACAGGGAGGCTGGGGCCAACGTCCTGACTTTC; cdr3_aa: CASSWDREAGANVLTF
j_call: TRBJ1-2; clone_size: -; d_call: -; v_call: TRBV7-9; cdr3_nt: TGTGCCAGCAAACCGTCCCAGGGTGACTATGGCTACACCTTC; cdr3_aa: CASKPSQGDYGYTF
j_call: TRBJ1-4; clone_size: -; d_call: -; v_call: TRBV10-3; cdr3_nt: TGTGCCATCAGTGAAGCTTCAGGGGAAAAACTGTTTTTT; cdr3_aa: CAISEASGEKLFF